This TCR beta chain was found in a study of regulatory T cells in long-lasting Graves disease. This clonotype was seen a few times. Construction of the TCR beta libraries employed iRepertoire HTBI primers in conjunction with Arm-PCR of CDR3 regions. TCRdb reanalysed the multiplex PCR reads using MiXCR and keeps one entry per CDR3 protein. The table shows about 500,000 distinct CDR3 sequences, with 15% to 20% occurring only once. Described time point: newly diagnosed GD, antithyroid drugs for less than 3 months. RNA extracted from PBMCs served as the sequencing template. EDTA tubes were used for drawing approximately 9 milliliters of peripheral blood. This same sample was also taken into another study, of T cells in Graves' hyperthyroidism and ophthalmopathy. This second study notes: Patients aged 18 to 65 had newly diagnosed hyperthyroidism of under 2 months' duration. Diagnoses rested on clinical symptoms, serum thyroxine and TRAb, thyroid ultrasound and orbital computed tomography.

The TCR originated in a man aged 40-55 years with Graves disease. This material consisted of peripheral blood mononuclear cells (PBMCs), taken at new diagnosis, from a patient treated with antithyroid drugs.

The CDR3: CASQGTDTQYF. CDR3 coding DNA: TGTGCCAGCCAGGGAACAGATACGCAGTATTTT. The chain uses TRBV6-1 and TRBJ2-3; the D gene is possibly TRBD1 (5 bases). The CDR3 spans 11 residues. Deletions cut 8 bases from V and 3 bases from J, with 6 bases between. Germline loops: CDR1 MNHNS, CDR2 SASEGT.